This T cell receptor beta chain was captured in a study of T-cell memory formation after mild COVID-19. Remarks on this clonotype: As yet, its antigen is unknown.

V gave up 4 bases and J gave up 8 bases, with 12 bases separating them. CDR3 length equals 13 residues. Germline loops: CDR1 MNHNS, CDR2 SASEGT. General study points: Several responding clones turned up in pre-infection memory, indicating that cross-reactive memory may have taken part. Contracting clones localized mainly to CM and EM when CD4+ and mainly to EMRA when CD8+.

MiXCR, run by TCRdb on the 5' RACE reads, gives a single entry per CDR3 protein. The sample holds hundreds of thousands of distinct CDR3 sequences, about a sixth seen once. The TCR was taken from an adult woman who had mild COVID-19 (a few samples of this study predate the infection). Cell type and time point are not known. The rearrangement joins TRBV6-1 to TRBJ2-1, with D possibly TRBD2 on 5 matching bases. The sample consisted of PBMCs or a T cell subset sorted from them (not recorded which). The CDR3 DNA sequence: TGTGCCAGCAGTGTCAGCAGGCGGGATGAGCAGTTCTTC. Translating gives CASSVSRRDEQFF.